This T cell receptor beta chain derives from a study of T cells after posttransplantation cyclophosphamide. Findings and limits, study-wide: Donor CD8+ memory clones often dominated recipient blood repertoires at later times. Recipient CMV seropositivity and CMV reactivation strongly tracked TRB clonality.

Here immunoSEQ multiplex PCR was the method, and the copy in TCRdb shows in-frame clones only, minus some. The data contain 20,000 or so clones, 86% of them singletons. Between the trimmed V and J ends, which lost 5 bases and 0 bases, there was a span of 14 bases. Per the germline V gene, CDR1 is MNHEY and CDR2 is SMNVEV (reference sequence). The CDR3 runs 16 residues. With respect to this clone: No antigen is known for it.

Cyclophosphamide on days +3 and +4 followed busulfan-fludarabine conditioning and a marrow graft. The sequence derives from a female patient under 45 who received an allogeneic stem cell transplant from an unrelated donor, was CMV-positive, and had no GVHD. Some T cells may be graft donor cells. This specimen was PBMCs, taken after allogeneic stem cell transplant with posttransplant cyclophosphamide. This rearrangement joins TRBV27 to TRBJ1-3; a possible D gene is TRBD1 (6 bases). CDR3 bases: TGTGCCAGCAGTAGAGAAGGGGGGGTCTCTGGAAACACCATATATTTT. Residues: CASSREGGVSGNTIYF.